These 20 T cell receptor beta chains share one sample of origin, sequenced in a study of T cell repertoires in cytomegalovirus infection. TCRdb redid the calling of the reads with MiXCR, one entry per CDR3 protein. The sample carries 130,000 or so distinct CDR3 sequences, under 8.5% recorded once. Sequenced: PBMCs. All receptors come from a human donor in good health (CMV status not recorded). Some clones in this sample may be carry-over from other donors' samples.

This clonotype has a count of ten or more. The V and J genes are TRBV12-3 or TRBV12-4 and TRBJ1-4; D call uncertain. The CDR3 has 15 residues. Deletions cut 5 bases from V and 8 bases from J, with 18 bases between. The CDR3 DNA reads as TGTGCCAGCAGTCGTACCAACATATACAGCGAAAAACTGTTTTTT. Amino acid sequence: CASSRTNIYSEKLFF.

This clonotype was seen at least ten times. The chain joins TRBV28 to TRBJ2-7; 8 nucleotides match TRBD1. Losses at the gene ends were 10 bases for V and 4 bases for J; bases not matched to a gene: 15. CDR3 size: 15 residues. Germline assignment: CDR1 MDHEN and CDR2 SYDVKM. CDR3 sequence: CATYQNRDRRYEQYF. CDR3 nucleotides: TGTGCCACCTACCAAAACCGGGACAGGAGATACGAGCAGTACTTC.

This clonotype has a count of ten or more. The V call is TRBV18, the J call TRBJ1-5, with a tentative D call TRBD1 (6 bases). The ends were cut back, 3 bases at V and 0 bases at J, with 12 bases in the middle. The CDR3 is made up of 16 amino acids. The V gene's germline CDR1 is KGHSH and CDR2 LQKENI. In DNA form, the CDR3 reads TGTGCCAGCTCACCCCGACAGGCCCGTAGCAATCAGCCCCAGCATTTT. Its protein is CASSPRQARSNQPQHF.

The table lists this clonotype with many counts. This chain uses TRBV19 with TRBJ1-2; 8 bases agree with TRBD1. V gave up 5 bases and J gave up 7 bases; unmatched junction bases: 12. The CDR3 loop spans 15 amino acids. CDR1 and CDR2 from the germline V gene are LNHDA and SQIVND (reference sequence). For the CDR3, the DNA is TGTGCCAGTAGTTCGACAGGGGACGGCCGGGGTGGCTACACCTTC. Encoded protein: CASSSTGDGRGGYTF.

This clonotype was detected many times. This chain joins TRBV7-6 and TRBJ1-2; D is perhaps TRBD1 (5 bases). The V and J ends lost 10 bases and 4 bases respectively, with 19 bases between them. CDR1 is SGHVS and CDR2 is FNYEAQ in the germline V gene. The CDR3 has 14 amino acids. The CDR3 spells CATGGGGETYGYTF. The DNA of the CDR3 is TGTGCCACCGGTGGCGGGGGAGAGACCTATGGCTACACCTTC. Using reference TRBV7-6 and TRBJ1-2 for the parts outside the CDR3, the full variable domain is GAGVSQSPRYKVTKRGQDVALRCDPISGHVSLYWYRQALGQGPEFLTYFNYEAQQDKSGLPNDRFSAERPEGSISTLTIQRTEQRDSAMYRCATGGGGETYGYTFGSGTRLTVV.

This clonotype was observed a handful of times. The chain employs TRBV20-1 and TRBJ2-3; the D is unclear. V gave up 0 bases and J gave up 4 bases, with 11 bases separating them. Germline CDR1 DFQATT, CDR2 SNEGSKA (reference sequence). The CDR3 has 14 residues. The CDR3 sequence is CSARDPWWPDTQYF. In nucleotides, the CDR3 is TGCAGTGCTAGAGATCCGTGGTGGCCAGATACGCAGTATTTT.

This chain joins TRBV14 and TRBJ2-1; weak D call: TRBD1 (6 bases). V was shortened by 3 bases and J by 0 bases, with 12 bases between the two germline ends. The CDR3 is made up of 16 amino acids. Germline lookup yields CDR1 SGHDN and CDR2 FVKESK. CDR3 sequence: CASSQLQGSSYNEQFF. CDR3 nucleotide sequence: TGTGCCAGCAGCCAGCTACAGGGAAGCTCCTACAATGAGCAGTTCTTC.

This clonotype was seen a single time. The V call is TRBV20-1, the J call TRBJ1-1; D unclear. This CDR3 has 12 amino acids. Trimming removed 1 base from V and 4 bases from J, with 7 bases in between. The germline CDR1 and CDR2 sequences are DFQATT and SNEGSKA (reference sequence). CDR3 sequence: CSARVVSTEAFF. The CDR3, as DNA: TGCAGTGCTAGAGTCGTGTCCACTGAAGCTTTCTTT.

This clonotype was detected ten times or more. V is TRBV7-2 and J is TRBJ1-4; a weak D match, TRBD1 (5 bases). CDR3 length: 14 residues. Germline V gene lookup returns CDR1 SGHTA and CDR2 FQGNSA. The germline V and J ends were trimmed by 1 base and 5 bases, with 8 bases remaining between them. The CDR3 bases are TGTGCCAGCAGCTTAGGCCAGGGAAATGAAAAACTGTTTTTT. Amino acids: CASSLGQGNEKLFF.

This clonotype has at least ten counts. The genes are TRBV7-2 and TRBJ1-2; no clear D. Germline V lookup: CDR1 SGHTA, CDR2 FQGNSA. The V gene lost 4 bases and the J gene lost 8 bases, with 8 bases spanning the gap. This CDR3 comprises 11 residues. The CDR3 coding sequence is TGTGCCAGCAGCTACAGCGGAGGCTACACCTTC. Its translation: CASSYSGGYTF.

V usage is TRBV29-1 and J usage is TRBJ2-3; 10 positions match TRBD1. Trimming at V came to 8 bases and at J to 4 bases, leaving 9 bases not matched to a gene. Germline V CDR1 and CDR2: SQVTM, ANQGSEA. The CDR3 is 14 residues long. CDR3 in amino acids: CSTADRGYADTQYF. CDR3 bases: TGCAGCACCGCGGACAGGGGGTATGCAGATACGCAGTATTTT.

In this sample, this clonotype turned up many times. The V gene is TRBV7-9, the J gene TRBJ1-1; 8 positions match TRBD1. Germline V gene lookup returns CDR1 SEHNR and CDR2 FQNEAQ (reference sequence). The CDR3 covers 13 residues. With V trimmed by 4 bases and J by 4 bases, 2 bases remained unmatched. Written as DNA, the CDR3 is TGTGCCAGCAGCTCCAGGGGGCCCACTGAAGCTTTCTTT. Translation: CASSSRGPTEAFF.

This clonotype was counted a few times. The chain employs TRBV27 and TRBJ2-2, with D uncertain. Per the germline V gene, CDR1 is MNHEY and CDR2 is SMNVEV (reference sequence). The CDR3 is 15 residues long. Trimming left V 5 bases short and J 2 bases short, with 12 bases between. The CDR3 nucleotides are TGTGCCAGCAGTCCCTTGACGGCCAACACCGGGGAGCTGTTTTTT. Translation gives CASSPLTANTGELFF.

The V call is TRBV10-2, the J call TRBJ2-5, with TRBD2 matching 11 bases. V dropped 4 bases and J dropped 5; count of bases not matched to a gene: 12. The length of the CDR3 is 17 residues. Germline loops: CDR1 WSHSY, CDR2 SAAADI. CDR3 amino acids: CASSGQLAGVFAETQYF. In DNA form, the CDR3 reads TGCGCCAGCAGTGGCCAACTAGCGGGGGTTTTTGCGGAGACCCAGTACTTC.

This clonotype was counted many times. The chain employs TRBV2 and TRBJ1-1; TRBD1 aligns across 9 bases. CDR1 and CDR2 (germline): SNHLY, FYNNEI. The CDR3 is made up of 14 amino acids. J lost 4 bases, V lost 5 bases, and 5 bases had no gene match. The CDR3 coding sequence is TGTGCCAGCAGTCCTGGACAGGGGTTCACTGAAGCTTTCTTT. This sequence encodes CASSPGQGFTEAFF.

This clonotype was observed a few times. The chain carries TRBV15 and TRBJ1-2, with D unclear. Germline V gene data show CDR1 as LNHNV and CDR2 as YYDKDF (reference sequence). Trimming removed 5 bases at V and 7 bases at J, with 17 bases between. CDR3 length: 14 amino acids. The CDR3 nucleotides read TGTGCCACCAGCTTCGGACCCACCGAAAGTGGCTACACCTTC. As protein: CATSFGPTESGYTF.

This clonotype was counted at least ten times. The chain uses TRBV12-3 or TRBV12-4 and TRBJ2-7, with unresolved D. The CDR3 runs to 12 residues. The ends were cut back, 6 bases at V and 12 bases at J, with 18 bases in the middle. The CDR3 DNA follows: TGTGCCAGCAGCCCTACATCGGGCGCATGGTACTTC. It encodes CASSPTSGAWYF.

At least ten counts were recorded for this clonotype. The chain is built from TRBV10-3 and TRBJ2-5; D gene uncertain. Germline-derived CDR1 and CDR2 are ENHRY and SYGVKD. The CDR3 spans 12 residues. V gave up 0 bases and J gave up 5 bases, with 4 bases separating them. CDR3 DNA sequence: TGTGCCATCAGTGAGTCGTTGGAGACCCAGTACTTC. This encodes CAISESLETQYF.

This clonotype was counted only a few times. The chain is built from TRBV7-3 and TRBJ2-6; D not certain. The CDR3 contains 18 residues. Germline CDR1 is SGHTA and CDR2 is FQGTGA. V was pared by 3 bases and J by 1 base, with 16 bases between. The CDR3 sequence: CASSLNPPQFSGANVLTF. The CDR3 coding sequence is TGTGCCAGCAGCTTGAACCCCCCACAGTTTTCTGGGGCCAACGTCCTGACTTTC.

This clonotype was picked up many times. The rearrangement uses TRBV7-2 and TRBJ2-7; D not resolved. This CDR3 is 13 amino acids long. V was shortened by 1 base and J by 5 bases, with 9 bases between the two germline ends. Per germline, CDR1 SGHTA and CDR2 FQGNSA. The CDR3 loop reads CASSLGYADEQYF. CDR3 in DNA: TGTGCCAGCAGCTTAGGGTATGCCGACGAGCAGTACTTC.